Each of the 27 T cell receptor beta chains below was sequenced from the same sample in a study of Tregs in tolerant kidney transplant recipients. Repertoires were generated with immunoSEQ multiplex PCR, while TCRdb's copy carries only in-frame clones and drops some. The sample has about 110,000 clones, around 87% seen once. Sequenced here: CD4+ T cells from blood, sampled before the transplant. These receptors were collected from a human donor who received a combined kidney and bone marrow transplant.

The chain joins TRBV5-4 to TRBJ1-6; D unresolved. Deletions cut 0 bases from V and 0 bases from J, with 7 bases between. Per the germline V gene, CDR1 is SGHNT and CDR2 is YYREEE (reference sequence). The CDR3 is 16 amino acids. The CDR3 reads CASSLEPSSYNSPLHF. CDR3 nucleotide sequence: TGTGCCAGCAGCTTGGAGCCGAGCTCCTATAATTCACCCCTCCACTTT.

The chain joins TRBV10-3 to TRBJ1-1; 8 bases fit TRBD1. Trimming took 10 bases from V and 5 from J; bases not matched to a gene: 9. Germline V CDR1 and CDR2: ENHRY, SYGVKD. The CDR3 totals 13 residues. The CDR3 region has the DNA TGTGCCACTTTCGGGACAGGCAGGACTGAAGCTTTCTTT. Translation gives CATFGTGRTEAFF.

This rearrangement joins TRBV2 to TRBJ2-7, with TRBD2 matching over 9 bases. Unmatched junction bases numbered 16, after V lost 7 bases and J lost 0 bases. Germline V gene sequence: CDR1 SNHLY, CDR2 FYNNEI. The CDR3 sequence is 18 residues long. CDR3 loop: CASTHVAASGVGSYEQYF. The CDR3 bases are TGTGCCAGCACCCACGTGGCAGCTAGCGGGGTCGGCTCCTACGAGCAGTACTTC. Variable domain in full (rest from reference TRBV2 and TRBJ2-7): EPEVTQTPSHQVTQMGQEVILRCVPISNHLYFYWYRQILGQKVEFLVSFYNNEISEKSEIFDDQFSVERPDGSNFTLKIRSTKLEDSAMYFCASTHVAASGVGSYEQYFGPGTRLTVT.

The gene calls are TRBV7-2 and TRBJ2-7; TRBD1 aligns across 10 bases. The CDR3 is made up of 12 amino acids. With 7 bases clipped from V and 6 bases from J, the junction kept 3 bases outside the gene matches. Germline V gives CDR1 SGHTA, CDR2 FQGNSA. Here the CDR3 DNA reads TGTGCCAGCACCTGGACAGGGGGCGAGCAGTACTTC. This encodes CASTWTGGEQYF.

This clone occurred once. The chain's CDR3 is CASSLGPGTGARSEKLFF. In DNA, the CDR3 is TGTGCCAGCAGCCTCGGTCCCGGGACAGGGGCCCGGAGTGAAAAACTGTTTTTT. This rearrangement joins TRBV11-1 to TRBJ1-4, with 10 bases matching TRBD1. The CDR3 runs to 18 residues. V dropped 5 bases and J dropped 7; count of bases not matched to a gene: 16. Germline V gives CDR1 SGHAT, CDR2 FQDESV (reference sequence).

The chain couples TRBV7-2 to TRBJ1-5, with TRBD1 as a possible D gene (6 bases). CDR1 is SGHTA and CDR2 is FQGNSA in the germline V gene. This CDR3 has 16 residues. Between the trimmed V and J ends, which lost 5 bases and 3 bases, there was a span of 17 bases. CDR3 region: CASSPRATGPNQPQHF. Written as DNA, the CDR3 is TGTGCCAGCAGCCCCCGGGCTACAGGGCCCAATCAGCCCCAGCATTTT.

The genes are TRBV4-2 and TRBJ2-7; 8 positions match TRBD1. J gave up 3 bases and V 1 base, and 5 bases lay outside the gene matches. This CDR3 contains 15 residues. Germline CDR1 and CDR2: LGHNA and YNFKEQ. The CDR3 nucleotides are TGTGCCAGCAGCCAAGCGGGACAGGCGTACTACGAGCAGTACTTC. The encoded protein is CASSQAGQAYYEQYF.

This chain connects TRBV9 to TRBJ2-5; a possible D gene is TRBD2 (5 bases). V was clipped by 4 bases and J by 5 bases, with 18 bases between them. This CDR3 spans 15 amino acids. Germline lookup yields CDR1 SGDLS and CDR2 YYNGEE. CDR3 coding DNA: TGTGCCAGCAGCCCACAGTGGGAGCTATGGGAGACCCAGTACTTC. Amino acids: CASSPQWELWETQYF.

This clone was picked up one time. V gene TRBV10-3 combines with J gene TRBJ1-2; D remains ambiguous. Germline CDR1 is ENHRY and CDR2 is SYGVKD. The CDR3 spans 16 residues. V was shortened by 3 bases and J by 1 base, with 15 bases between the two germline ends. This chain's CDR3 is CAISDPSGVGNYGYTF. As DNA, the CDR3 is TGTGCCATCAGTGACCCATCGGGTGTCGGTAACTATGGCTACACCTTC.

This sequence joins TRBV9 and TRBJ2-6; 10 nucleotides agree with TRBD2. V trimming: 0 bases; J trimming: 4 bases; junction bases outside the gene matches: 4. The CDR3 contains 17 residues. Germline V gene data show CDR1 as SGDLS and CDR2 as YYNGEE. CDR3 in amino acids: CASSVGLAGVGANVLTF. In nucleotides, the CDR3 is TGTGCCAGCAGCGTAGGGCTAGCGGGGGTAGGGGCCAACGTCCTGACTTTC. The full variable domain, with the rest looked up from reference TRBV9 and TRBJ2-6, is DSGVTQTPKHLITATGQRVTLRCSPRSGDLSVYWYQQSLDQGLQFLIQYYNGEERAKGNILERFSAQQFPDLHSELNLSSLELGDSALYFCASSVGLAGVGANVLTFGAGSRLTVL.

This chain uses TRBV6-5 with TRBJ2-3; D perhaps matches TRBD2 (7 bases). V was shortened by 5 bases and J by 3 bases, with 12 bases between the two germline ends. This CDR3 is built from 14 residues. Per the germline V gene, CDR1 is MNHEY and CDR2 is SVGAGI. CDR3 in amino acids: CASSRGASTDTQYF. The DNA for the CDR3 is TGTGCCAGCAGTCGGGGGGCTTCAACAGATACGCAGTATTTT.

CDR3 nucleotides: TGTGCCAGCAGTTTCGGGGGGAGCGGCTACACCTTC. This gives the protein CASSFGGSGYTF. V and J are TRBV27 and TRBJ1-2, with D tentatively TRBD1 (5 bases). The germline gives CDR1 MNHEY, CDR2 SMNVEV (reference sequence). Trimming removed 3 bases from V and 8 bases from J, with 10 bases in between. The CDR3 runs to 12 residues.

V usage is TRBV13 and J usage is TRBJ2-1; TRBD1 matches 8 bases. The CDR3 has 15 residues. With V trimmed by 5 bases and J by 0 bases, 3 bases remained unmatched. CDR1 and CDR2 from the germline V gene are PRHDT and FYEKMQ (reference sequence). The CDR3 spells CASSPTGGSYNEQFF. The CDR3 DNA follows: TGTGCCAGCAGCCCTACAGGGGGCTCCTACAATGAGCAGTTCTTC.

The chain joins TRBV11-2 to TRBJ2-3, with D possibly matching TRBD2 (7 bases). Trimming took off 5 bases at V and 2 bases at J, with 14 bases between the two ends. The CDR3 contains 15 residues. Germline V gene lookup returns CDR1 SGHAT and CDR2 FQNNGV. CDR3: CASSPGRGYTDTQYF. CDR3 nucleotide sequence: TGTGCCAGCAGCCCAGGGAGGGGGTACACAGATACGCAGTATTTT.

This chain links TRBV10-3 with TRBJ1-2, with 9 bases lining up with TRBD1. This CDR3 has 17 residues. Germline values: CDR1 ENHRY, CDR2 SYGVKD. Trimming at V came to 2 bases and at J to 4 bases, leaving 11 bases not matched to a gene. The CDR3 loop is CAISEGAGTGLTYGYTF. The CDR3, as DNA: TGTGCCATCAGTGAGGGCGCCGGGACAGGGCTTACCTATGGCTACACCTTC.

The gene calls are TRBV10-1 and TRBJ2-1; 9 positions match TRBD2. V shed 7 bases and J 6 bases; nucleotides not matched to a gene: 10. The CDR3 spans 15 residues. Germline V gene lookup returns CDR1 WNHNN and CDR2 SYGVQD (reference sequence). The CDR3 nucleotides are TGCGCCAGCAAGGCGGCGGGGGGGCCGGGCAATGAGCAGTTCTTC. Translation gives CASKAAGGPGNEQFF.

The chain recombines TRBV6-6 with TRBJ2-7; 9 bases map to TRBD2. J gave up 4 bases and V 4 bases, and 11 bases lay outside the gene matches. Germline V gives CDR1 MNHNY, CDR2 SVGAGI (reference sequence). CDR3 length: 16 residues. CDR3 in amino acids: CASSSPGTSSSYEQYF. CDR3 nucleotides: TGTGCCAGCAGTTCCCCCGGGACTAGCTCCTCTTACGAGCAGTACTTC.

In this sample, this clone turned up once. This chain joins TRBV19 and TRBJ2-5; D is undetermined. Germline-derived CDR1 and CDR2 are LNHDA and SQIVND (reference sequence). The ends were cut back, 6 bases at V and 4 bases at J, with 9 bases in the middle. The CDR3 consists of 12 residues. The CDR3 reads CASSAAGETQYF. DNA for the CDR3: TGTGCCAGTAGCGCCGCAGGAGAGACCCAGTACTTC. The whole variable domain, filled in from reference TRBV19 and TRBJ2-5, reads DGGITQSPKYLFRKEGQNVTLSCEQNLNHDAMYWYRQDPGQGLRLIYYSQIVNDFQKGDIAEGYSVSREKKESFPLTVTSAQKNPTAFYLCASSAAGETQYFGPGTRLLVL.

The chain carries TRBV11-3 and TRBJ2-1, with 7 nucleotides matching TRBD1. Germline CDR1 is SGHNT and CDR2 is YENEEA. CDR3 length equals 15 residues. J was trimmed by 4 bases and V by 5 bases; bases with no gene match: 8. CDR3 loop: CASSRQGVLYNEQFF. CDR3 DNA: TGTGCCAGCAGCCGCCAGGGGGTGCTTTACAATGAGCAGTTCTTC.

The chain employs TRBV11-3 and TRBJ2-5; 10 nucleotides align to TRBD1. Germline V gives CDR1 SGHNT, CDR2 YENEEA. V shed 5 bases and J 0 bases; nucleotides not matched to a gene: 3. The CDR3 contains 15 residues. CDR3 protein: CASSLGTGDQETQYF. As DNA, the CDR3 is TGTGCCAGCAGCCTAGGGACAGGGGACCAAGAGACCCAGTACTTC.

The chain combines TRBV19 with TRBJ2-1, with D maybe TRBD1 (6 bases). Germline-derived CDR1 and CDR2 are LNHDA and SQIVND (reference sequence). CDR3 size: 16 residues. V shed 5 bases and J shed 7 bases, with 21 bases lying between them. CDR3 loop: CASSVQSSGVKNEQFF. CDR3 sequence (DNA): TGTGCCAGTAGTGTACAGTCCTCAGGGGTAAAAAATGAGCAGTTCTTC.

In nucleotides, the CDR3 is TGTGCCAGCAGCAAGACAGGGCCCCAGGGACAGCCCCAGCATTTT. Translating it yields CASSKTGPQGQPQHF. The chain is built from TRBV2 and TRBJ1-5; TRBD1 agrees at 7 bases. Trimming took 6 bases from V and 7 from J; bases not matched to a gene: 12. The CDR3 spans 15 residues. Germline loops: CDR1 SNHLY, CDR2 FYNNEI.

The chain combines TRBV7-2 with TRBJ2-3, with TRBD2 as a possible D gene (6 bases). The germline V gene encodes CDR1 SGHTA and CDR2 FQGNSA. V shed 7 bases and J shed 3 bases, with 14 bases lying between them. The CDR3 is 14 amino acids. The CDR3 loop is CASTSRGRTDTQYF. CDR3 bases: TGTGCCAGCACCTCCCGGGGGAGGACAGATACGCAGTATTTT.

About this clone: Other nucleotide sequences from this sample produce the same CDR3. The rearrangement links TRBV18 to TRBJ2-3; D ambiguous. The germline V and J ends were trimmed by 3 bases and 3 bases, with 4 bases remaining between them. The CDR3 has 12 amino acids. Germline V lookup: CDR1 KGHSH, CDR2 LQKENI. This CDR3 reads CASSPSTDTQYF. The CDR3, as DNA: TGTGCCAGCTCACCGAGTACAGATACGCAGTATTTT.

The rearrangement uses TRBV5-1 and TRBJ1-2; D is unclear. This CDR3 comprises 14 residues. The V gene lost 0 bases and the J gene lost 6 bases, with 12 bases spanning the gap. Per the germline V gene, CDR1 is SGHRS and CDR2 is YFSETQ. CDR3 protein: CASSLVGHGDGYTF. CDR3 DNA sequence: TGCGCCAGCAGCTTGGTTGGGCACGGGGATGGCTACACCTTC.

The rearrangement uses TRBV4-3 and TRBJ2-1; possibly TRBD2 for D (5 bases). Trimming cost V 0 bases and J 2 bases, with 17 bases left between them. The CDR3 runs to 18 residues. CDR1 and CDR2 (germline): LGHNA, YSLEER. CDR3 residues: CASSQDVLLSGPYNEQFF. CDR3 nucleotide sequence: TGCGCCAGCAGCCAAGATGTGCTTCTCAGCGGCCCCTACAATGAGCAGTTCTTC.

This clone appeared a single time. The chain recombines TRBV6-1 with TRBJ2-1; 11 bases align to TRBD2. The germline V gene has CDR1 MNHNS and CDR2 SASEGT. This CDR3 is built from 17 residues. Unmatched junction bases numbered 10, after V lost 4 bases and J lost 5 bases. Here the CDR3 DNA reads TGTGCCAGCAGTGGAAGCGCGGGACTAGCGGATAACAATGAGCAGTTCTTC. Translated, it gives CASSGSAGLADNNEQFF.